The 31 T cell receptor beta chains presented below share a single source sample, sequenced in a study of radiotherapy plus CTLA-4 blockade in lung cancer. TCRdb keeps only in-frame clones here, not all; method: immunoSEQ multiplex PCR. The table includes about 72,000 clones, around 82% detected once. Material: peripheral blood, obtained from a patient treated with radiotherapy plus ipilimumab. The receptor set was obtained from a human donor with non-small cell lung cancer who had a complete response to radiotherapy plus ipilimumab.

The CDR3 spells CASSATQRERYV. The CDR3 region has the DNA TGTGCCAGCAGCGCGACTCAACGGGAACGGTACGTC. The chain has TRBV6-6 and TRBJ2-7; possible D gene TRBD2, 5 bases. This CDR3 spans 12 amino acids. V gave up 6 bases and J gave up 12 bases, with 18 bases separating them. Germline V gene data show CDR1 as MNHNY and CDR2 as SVGAGI (reference sequence).

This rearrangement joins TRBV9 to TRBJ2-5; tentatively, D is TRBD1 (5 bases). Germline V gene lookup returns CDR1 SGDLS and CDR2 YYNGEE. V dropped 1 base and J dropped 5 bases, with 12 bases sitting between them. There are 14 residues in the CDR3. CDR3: CASSVWQGGETQYF. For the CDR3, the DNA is TGTGCCAGCAGCGTATGGCAGGGTGGCGAGACCCAGTACTTC.

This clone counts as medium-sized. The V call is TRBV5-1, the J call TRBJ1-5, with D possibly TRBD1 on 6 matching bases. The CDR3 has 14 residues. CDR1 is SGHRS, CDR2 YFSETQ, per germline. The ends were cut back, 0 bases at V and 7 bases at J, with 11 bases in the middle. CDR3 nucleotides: TGCGCCAGCAGCTTGGGCCAGGGGAGGCAGCCCCAGCATTTT. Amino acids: CASSLGQGRQPQHF.

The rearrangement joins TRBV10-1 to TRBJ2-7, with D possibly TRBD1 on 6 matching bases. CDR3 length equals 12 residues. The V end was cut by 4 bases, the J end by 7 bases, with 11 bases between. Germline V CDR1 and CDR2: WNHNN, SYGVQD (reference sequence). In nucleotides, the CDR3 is TGCGCCAGCAGTGGGCAGGGGACGGAGCAGTACTTC. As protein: CASSGQGTEQYF.

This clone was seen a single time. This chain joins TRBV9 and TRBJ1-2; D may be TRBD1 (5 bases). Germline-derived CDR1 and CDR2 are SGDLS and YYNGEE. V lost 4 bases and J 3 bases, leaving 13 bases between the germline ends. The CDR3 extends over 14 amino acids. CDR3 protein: CASSPPGVDYGYTF. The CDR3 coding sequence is TGTGCCAGCAGCCCCCCGGGGGTTGACTATGGCTACACCTTC.

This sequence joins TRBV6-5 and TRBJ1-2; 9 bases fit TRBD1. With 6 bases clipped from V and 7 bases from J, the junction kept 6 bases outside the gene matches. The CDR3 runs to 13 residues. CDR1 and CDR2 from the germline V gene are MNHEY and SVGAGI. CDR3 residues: CASSWDRVGGYTF. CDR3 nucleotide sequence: TGTGCCAGCAGCTGGGACAGGGTGGGTGGCTACACCTTC.

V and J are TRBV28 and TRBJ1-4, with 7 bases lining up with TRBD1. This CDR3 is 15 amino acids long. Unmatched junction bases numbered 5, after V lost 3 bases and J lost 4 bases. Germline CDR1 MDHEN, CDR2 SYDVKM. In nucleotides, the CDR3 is TGTGCCAGCAGTTTTGGGTCAGGGGGTAATGAAAAACTGTTTTTT. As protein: CASSFGSGGNEKLFF.

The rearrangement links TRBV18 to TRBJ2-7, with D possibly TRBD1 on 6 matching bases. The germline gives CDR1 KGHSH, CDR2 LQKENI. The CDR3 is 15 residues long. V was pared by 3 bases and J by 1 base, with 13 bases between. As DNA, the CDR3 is TGTGCCAGCTCACCGAACAGGGTTGGGTCCTACGAGCAGTACTTC. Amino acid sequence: CASSPNRVGSYEQYF.

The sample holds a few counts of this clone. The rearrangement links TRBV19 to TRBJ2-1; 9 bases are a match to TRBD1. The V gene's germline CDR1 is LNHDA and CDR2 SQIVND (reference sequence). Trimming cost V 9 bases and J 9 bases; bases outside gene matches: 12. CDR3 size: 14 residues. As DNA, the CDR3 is TGTGCCAGCAGAGAGGGACAGGGCATGGGTGAGCAGTTCTTC. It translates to CASREGQGMGEQFF.

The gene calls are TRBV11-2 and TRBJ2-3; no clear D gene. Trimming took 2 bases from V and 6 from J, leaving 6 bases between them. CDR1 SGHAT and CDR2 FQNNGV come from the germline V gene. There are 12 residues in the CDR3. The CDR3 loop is CASSLRWDTQYF. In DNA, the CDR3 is TGTGCCAGCAGCTTAAGATGGGATACGCAGTATTTT.

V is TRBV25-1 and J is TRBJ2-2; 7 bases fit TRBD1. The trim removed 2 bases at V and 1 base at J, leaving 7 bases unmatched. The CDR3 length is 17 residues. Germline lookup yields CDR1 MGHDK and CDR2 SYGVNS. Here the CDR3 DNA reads TGTGCCAGCAGTGAAGGGTGGGGGACAGAGAACACCGGGGAGCTGTTTTTT. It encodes CASSEGWGTENTGELFF.

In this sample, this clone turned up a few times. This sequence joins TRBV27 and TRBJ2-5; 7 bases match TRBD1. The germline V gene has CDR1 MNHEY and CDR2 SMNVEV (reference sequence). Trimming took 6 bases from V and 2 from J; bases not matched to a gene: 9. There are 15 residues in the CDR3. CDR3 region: CASRLAGGGQETQYF. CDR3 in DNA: TGTGCCAGCAGGCTGGCAGGGGGTGGGCAAGAGACCCAGTACTTC.

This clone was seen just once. As DNA, the CDR3 is TGTGCCAGCAGTTTACCAGGGGGCGGCAATCAGCCCCAGCATTTT. Translation: CASSLPGGGNQPQHF. This chain uses TRBV28 with TRBJ1-5, with TRBD1 matching over 8 bases. V shed 2 bases, J shed 2 bases, and the junction held 2 bases outside the gene matches. The CDR3 covers 15 residues. CDR1 MDHEN and CDR2 SYDVKM come from the germline V gene.

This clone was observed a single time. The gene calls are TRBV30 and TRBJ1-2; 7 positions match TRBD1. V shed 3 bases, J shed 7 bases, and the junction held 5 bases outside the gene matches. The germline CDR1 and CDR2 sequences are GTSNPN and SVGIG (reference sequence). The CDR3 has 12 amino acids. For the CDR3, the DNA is TGTGCCTGGAGCGTACCAGGGGGTGGCTACACCTTC. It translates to CAWSVPGGGYTF.

The CDR3 protein is CSVERPGQGYTDTQYF. For the CDR3, the DNA is TGCAGCGTTGAAAGGCCGGGACAGGGATACACAGATACGCAGTATTTT. V and J are TRBV29-1 and TRBJ2-3; 9 bases are a match to TRBD1. Per the germline V gene, CDR1 is SQVTM and CDR2 is ANQGSEA. The CDR3 has 16 residues. V was clipped by 2 bases and J by 2 bases; unmatched bases: 8.

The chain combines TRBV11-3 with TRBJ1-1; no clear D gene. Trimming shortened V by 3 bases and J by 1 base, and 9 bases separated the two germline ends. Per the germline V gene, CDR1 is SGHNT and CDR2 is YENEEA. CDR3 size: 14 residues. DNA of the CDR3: TGTGCCAGCAGCTTGGATGTTAGGAACACTGAAGCTTTCTTT. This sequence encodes CASSLDVRNTEAFF. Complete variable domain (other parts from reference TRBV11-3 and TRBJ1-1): EAGVVQSPRYKIIEKKQPVAFWCNPISGHNTLYWYLQNLGQGPELLIRYENEEAVDDSQLPKDRFSAERLKGVDSTLKIQPAELGDSAVYLCASSLDVRNTEAFFGQGTRLTVV.

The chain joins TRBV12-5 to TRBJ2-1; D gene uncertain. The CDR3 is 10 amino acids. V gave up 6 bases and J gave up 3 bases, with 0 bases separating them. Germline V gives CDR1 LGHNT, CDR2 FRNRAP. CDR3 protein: CASGYNEQFF. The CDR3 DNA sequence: TGTGCTAGTGGCTACAATGAGCAGTTCTTC. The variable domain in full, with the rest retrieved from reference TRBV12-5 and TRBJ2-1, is DARVTQTPRHKVTEMGQEVTMRCQPILGHNTVFWYRQTMMQGLELLAYFRNRAPLDDSGMPKDRFSAEMPDATLATLKIQPSEPRDSAVYFCASGYNEQFFGPGTRLTVL.

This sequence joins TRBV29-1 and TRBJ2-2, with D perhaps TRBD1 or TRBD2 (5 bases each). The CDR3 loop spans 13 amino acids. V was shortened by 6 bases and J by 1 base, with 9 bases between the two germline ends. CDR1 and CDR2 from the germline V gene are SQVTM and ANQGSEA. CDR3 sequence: CSVPGQNTGELFF. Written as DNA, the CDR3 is TGCAGCGTCCCGGGGCAGAACACCGGGGAGCTGTTTTTT.

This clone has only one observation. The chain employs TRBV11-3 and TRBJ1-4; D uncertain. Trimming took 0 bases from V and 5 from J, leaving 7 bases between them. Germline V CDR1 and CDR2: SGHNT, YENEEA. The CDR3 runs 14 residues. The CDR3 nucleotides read TGTGCCAGCAGCTTAGATGAGGAGAATGAAAAACTGTTTTTT. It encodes CASSLDEENEKLFF.

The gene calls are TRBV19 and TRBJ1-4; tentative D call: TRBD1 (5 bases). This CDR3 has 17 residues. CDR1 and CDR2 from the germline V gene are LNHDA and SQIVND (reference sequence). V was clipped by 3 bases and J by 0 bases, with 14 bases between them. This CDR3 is CASSIRRGLPTNEKLFF. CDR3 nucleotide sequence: TGTGCCAGTAGTATCCGAAGGGGACTACCAACTAATGAAAAACTGTTTTTT.

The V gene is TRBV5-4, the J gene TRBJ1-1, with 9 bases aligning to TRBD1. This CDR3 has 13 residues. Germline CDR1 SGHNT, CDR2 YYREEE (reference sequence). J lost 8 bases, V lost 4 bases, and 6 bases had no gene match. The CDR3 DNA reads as TGTGCCAGCAGCAGAGGACAGGGGAGGGAAGCTTTCTTT. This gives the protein CASSRGQGREAFF.

CDR3 DNA sequence: TGTGCCAGTAGTTCGGAACCGGGACTAGCGGACAATGAGCAGTTCTTC. It is translated as CASSSEPGLADNEQFF. The chain joins TRBV19 to TRBJ2-1; 11 nucleotides line up with TRBD2. The CDR3 covers 16 residues. V dropped 5 bases and J dropped 5; count of bases not matched to a gene: 8. Germline V gene data show CDR1 as LNHDA and CDR2 as SQIVND (reference sequence).

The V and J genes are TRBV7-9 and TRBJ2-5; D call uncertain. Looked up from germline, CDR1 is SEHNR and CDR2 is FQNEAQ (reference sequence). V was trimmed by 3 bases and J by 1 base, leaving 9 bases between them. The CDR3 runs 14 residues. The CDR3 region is CASSLGLSQETQYF. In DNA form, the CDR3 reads TGTGCCAGCAGCTTGGGTCTATCCCAAGAGACCCAGTACTTC.

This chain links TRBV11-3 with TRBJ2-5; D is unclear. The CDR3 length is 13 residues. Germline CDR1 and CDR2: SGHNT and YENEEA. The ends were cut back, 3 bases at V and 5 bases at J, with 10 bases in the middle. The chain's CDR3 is CASSFVAAETQYF. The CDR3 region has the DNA TGTGCCAGCAGCTTTGTTGCAGCTGAGACCCAGTACTTC.

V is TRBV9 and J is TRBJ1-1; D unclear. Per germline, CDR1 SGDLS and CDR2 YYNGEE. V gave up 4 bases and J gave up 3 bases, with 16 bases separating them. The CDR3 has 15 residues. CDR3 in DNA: TGTGCCAGCAGCACTGGGGAGTCGGGAGACACTGAAGCTTTCTTT. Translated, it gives CASSTGESGDTEAFF.

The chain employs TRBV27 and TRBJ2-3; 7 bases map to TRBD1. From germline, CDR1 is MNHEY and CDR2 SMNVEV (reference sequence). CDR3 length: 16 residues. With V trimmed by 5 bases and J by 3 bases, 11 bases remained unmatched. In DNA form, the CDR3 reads TGTGCCAGCAGTCCACTCGACAGGGTGGAGACAGATACGCAGTATTTT. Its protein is CASSPLDRVETDTQYF.

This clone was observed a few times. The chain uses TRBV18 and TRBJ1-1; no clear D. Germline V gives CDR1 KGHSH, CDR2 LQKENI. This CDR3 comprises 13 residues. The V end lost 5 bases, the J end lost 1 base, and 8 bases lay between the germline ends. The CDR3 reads CASSSGRNTEAFF. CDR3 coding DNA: TGTGCCAGCTCATCCGGACGGAACACTGAAGCTTTCTTT.

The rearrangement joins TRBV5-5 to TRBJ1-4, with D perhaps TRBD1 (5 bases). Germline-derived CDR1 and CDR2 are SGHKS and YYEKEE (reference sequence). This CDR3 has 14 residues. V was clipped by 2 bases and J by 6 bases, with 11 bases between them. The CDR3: CASSFWGADEKLFF. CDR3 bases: TGTGCCAGCAGCTTTTGGGGCGCGGATGAAAAACTGTTTTTT. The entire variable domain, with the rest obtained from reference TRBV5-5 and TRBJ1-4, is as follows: DAGVTQSPTHLIKTRGQQVTLRCSPISGHKSVSWYQQVLGQGPQFIFQYYEKEERGRGNFPDRFSARQFPNYSSELNVNALLLGDSALYLCASSFWGADEKLFFGSGTQLSVL.

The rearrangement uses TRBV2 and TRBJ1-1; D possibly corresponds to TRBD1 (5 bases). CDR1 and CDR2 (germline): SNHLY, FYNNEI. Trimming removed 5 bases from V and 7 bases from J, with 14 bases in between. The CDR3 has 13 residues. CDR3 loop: CASSPQGRREAFF. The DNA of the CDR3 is TGTGCCAGCAGTCCTCAGGGCCGTCGTGAAGCTTTCTTT.

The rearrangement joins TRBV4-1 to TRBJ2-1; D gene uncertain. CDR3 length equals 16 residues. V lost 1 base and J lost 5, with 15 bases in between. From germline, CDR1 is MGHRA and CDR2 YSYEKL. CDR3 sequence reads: CASSQVLILRDNEQFF. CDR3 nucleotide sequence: TGCGCCAGCAGCCAAGTGTTAATTCTTAGGGACAATGAGCAGTTCTTC.

CDR3 loop: CAWSRDSGSPLHF. CDR3 bases: TGTGCCTGGAGCCGGGACAGTGGTTCACCCCTCCACTTT. V usage is TRBV30 and J usage is TRBJ1-6; 7 bases are a match to TRBD1. The CDR3 has 13 residues. Trimming took 3 bases from V and 9 from J; bases not matched to a gene: 5. Germline lookup yields CDR1 GTSNPN and CDR2 SVGIG (reference sequence).